Detailed here is one T cell receptor beta chain. The data were taken from a study of blood T cell repertoires in COVID-19. At the level of the study: Sites in the United States, Italy and Spain provided acute and convalescent COVID-19 samples. Sample material is recorded as cDNA or gDNA derived from T cells, B-cell-depleted T cells, or PBMCs.

Germline-derived CDR1 and CDR2 are SGHTA and FQGNSA. This CDR3 is built from 16 residues. Trimming stripped 2 bases from V and 10 bases from J, with 18 bases between. Per the authors' pipeline: The assay estimated nucleated cells by amplifying reference gene primers. Profiling relied on immunoSEQ multiplex PCR, and the TCRdb table lists in-frame clones only, not all of them. The D gene and trimming were derived from the DNA, and the V and J assignments and clone size from that table. The data show 200,000 to 300,000 clones, with about 82% seen just once and around 6.8% held by the top ten. The source is a woman aged 60 to 75 with active or convalescent COVID-19. Material for sequencing was peripheral blood. The chain combines TRBV7-2 with TRBJ1-6; D unclear. DNA of the CDR3: TGTGCCAGCAGCTTAACTAGAGCCATACCAAGCTCACCCCTCCACTTT. It yields the protein CASSLTRAIPSSPLHF.